These 8 T cell receptor beta chains were all obtained from the same sample, sequenced in a study of shared clonotypes between healthy human individuals. Assay: immunoSEQ multiplex PCR; the TCRdb copy retains only in-frame clones and omits some. The sample lists some 980,000 clones, over 60% seen once, with approximately 1.5% in the top ten. The sequencing sample was made of memory CD4+ T cells sorted from blood. Subset: CD45RA-negative fraction. The receptors derive from a man between 18 and 29 years old in good health.

This sequence joins TRBV11-2 and TRBJ1-2, with D uncertain. Germline loops: CDR1 SGHAT, CDR2 FQNNGV. The V end was cut by 5 bases, the J end by 2 bases, with 12 bases between. This CDR3 is built from 14 residues. The chain's CDR3 is CASSATWENYGYTF. CDR3 in DNA: TGTGCCAGCAGCGCAACGTGGGAAAACTATGGCTACACCTTC. Based on the CDR3 plus reference TRBV11-2 and TRBJ1-2, the full variable domain is EAGVAQSPRYKIIEKRQSVAFWCNPISGHATLYWYQQILGQGPKLLIQFQNNGVVDDSQLPKDRFSAERLKGVDSTLKIQPAKLEDSAVYLCASSATWENYGYTFGSGTRLTVV.

This clone appeared a single time. This chain connects TRBV7-2 to TRBJ1-2, with 12 bases matching TRBD1. This CDR3 contains 17 residues. V lost 3 bases, J lost 7 bases, and 12 bases stayed unmatched. Looked up from germline, CDR1 is SGHTA and CDR2 is FQGNSA. CDR3 in amino acids: CASSFRQSGTGGFGYTF. The CDR3 DNA reads as TGTGCCAGCAGCTTTCGTCAATCCGGGACAGGGGGCTTTGGCTACACCTTC.

Ten or more counts support this clone. The rearrangement joins TRBV20-1 to TRBJ1-2; no definite D call. CDR3 length equals 11 residues. V was clipped by 4 bases and J by 8 bases, with 11 bases between them. From germline, CDR1 is DFQATT and CDR2 SNEGSKA (reference sequence). For the CDR3, the DNA is TGCAGTGCTAAACAGCTCGGAGGCTACACCTTC. The encoded protein is CSAKQLGGYTF.

V usage is TRBV15 and J usage is TRBJ1-5; D unresolved. CDR1 LNHNV and CDR2 YYDKDF come from the germline V gene (reference sequence). V was pared by 3 bases and J by 13 bases, with 16 bases between. The CDR3 sequence is 13 residues long. For the CDR3, the DNA is TGTGCCACCAGCAGTTCTCCTCGGGAATTTCAGCATTTT. This encodes CATSSSPREFQHF.

The chain employs TRBV21-1 and TRBJ1-2; the table's D call, TRBD1, has no DNA check behind it. TRBV21-1 is flagged as a pseudogene. The CDR3 sequence is 13 residues long. The CDR3 loop is CASNSDSAKSYTF. The CDR3 DNA sequence: TGTGCCAGCAACTCTGACAGTGCTAAGAGCTACACCTTC.

The rearrangement links TRBV5-1 to TRBJ2-5; 9 bases agree with TRBD1. The ends lost 4 bases at V and 4 bases at J; junction bases unmatched: 11. CDR1 is SGHRS, CDR2 YFSETQ, per germline. This CDR3 region has 16 residues. DNA of the CDR3: TGCGCCAGCAGCAGACAGGGGGACTTTGTAGGAGAGACCCAGTACTTC. It translates to CASSRQGDFVGETQYF.

A few counts support this clone. The gene calls are TRBV29-1 and TRBJ1-1; no reliable D call. Germline V gene sequence: CDR1 SQVTM, CDR2 ANQGSEA. The CDR3 length is 11 residues. CDR3 in amino acids: CSTVGGAEAFF. For the CDR3, the DNA is TGCAGTACCGTGGGAGGCGCTGAAGCTTTCTTT.

Of note for this clone: This CDR3 is also generated by other DNA sequences in the sample. The chain couples TRBV10-1 to TRBJ2-5; no definite D call. Germline V gene data show CDR1 as WNHNN and CDR2 as SYGVQD (reference sequence). V lost 0 bases and J lost 5, with 4 bases in between. This CDR3 is built from 12 residues. The chain's CDR3 is CASSESTETQYF. The DNA for the CDR3 is TGCGCCAGCAGTGAGTCGACGGAGACCCAGTACTTC.